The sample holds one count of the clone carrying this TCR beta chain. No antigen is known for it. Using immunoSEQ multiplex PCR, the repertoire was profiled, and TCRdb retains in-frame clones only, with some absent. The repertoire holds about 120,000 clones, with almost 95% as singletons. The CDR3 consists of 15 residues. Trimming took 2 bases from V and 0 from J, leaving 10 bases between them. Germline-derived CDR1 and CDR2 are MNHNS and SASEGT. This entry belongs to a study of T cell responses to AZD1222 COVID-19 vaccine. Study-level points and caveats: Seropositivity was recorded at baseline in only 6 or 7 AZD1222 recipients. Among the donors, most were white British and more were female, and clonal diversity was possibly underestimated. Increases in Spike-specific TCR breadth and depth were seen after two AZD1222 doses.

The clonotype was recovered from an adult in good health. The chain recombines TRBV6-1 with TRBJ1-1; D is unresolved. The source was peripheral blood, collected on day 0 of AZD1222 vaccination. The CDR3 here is CASSESWAMNTEAFF. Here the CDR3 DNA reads TGTGCCAGCAGTGAATCGTGGGCAATGAACACTGAAGCTTTCTTT.